These 7 T cell receptor beta chains share one sample of origin, sequenced in a study of blood T cells in healthy people across ages. The authors ran a second PCR of roughly 6 to 11 cycles using a sample-barcoded 5' primer and a J-beta primer mix. TCRdb analysed the 5' RACE reads with MiXCR anew, one entry per CDR3 protein. The data contain 850,000 to 950,000 distinct CDR3 sequences, roughly 26% of them seen just once; the ten biggest clones take up around 15%. The specimen sequenced was blood. Source of these receptors: an elderly woman in good health.

This clonotype was recorded at least ten times. The chain carries TRBV6-2 or TRBV6-3 and TRBJ2-3, with TRBD1 identical over 9 bases. This CDR3 is 14 amino acids long. The ends lost 4 bases at V and 4 bases at J; junction bases unmatched: 3. CDR1 is MNHEY and CDR2 is SVGEGT in the germline V gene. DNA of the CDR3: TGTGCCAGCAGTTCGGGGACAGGGTCAGATACGCAGTATTTT. This gives the protein CASSSGTGSDTQYF.

In its sample, this clonotype was seen many times. V and J are TRBV4-3 and TRBJ1-2; D might be TRBD1 (5 bases). The V and J ends lost 3 bases and 6 bases respectively, with 11 bases between them. The CDR3 contains 13 residues. Germline V gene sequence: CDR1 LGHNA, CDR2 YSLEER. CDR3 DNA: TGCGCCAGCAGCCACCGACAGAAAGATGGCTACACCTTC. Translating gives CASSHRQKDGYTF.

CDR3 DNA: TGCGCCAGCAGCTTACGAGCGGGGTCTGGCAATGAGCAGTTCTTC. It yields the protein CASSLRAGSGNEQFF. The chain carries TRBV5-1 and TRBJ2-1, with 7 nucleotides matching TRBD2. CDR1 SGHRS and CDR2 YFSETQ come from the germline V gene. The length of the CDR3 is 15 residues. The junction had 8 bases not matched to a gene; V was cut back by 2 bases and J by 6 bases.

The V gene is TRBV20-1, the J gene TRBJ2-3, with D possibly TRBD1 on 5 matching bases. Trimming removed 1 base at V and 2 bases at J, with 13 bases between. Germline V lookup: CDR1 DFQATT, CDR2 SNEGSKA (reference sequence). CDR3 length: 15 amino acids. Written as DNA, the CDR3 is TGCAGTGCTAGAGCTACGACAGAGACCACAGATACGCAGTATTTT. The encoded protein is CSARATTETTDTQYF.

V usage is TRBV12-3 or TRBV12-4 and J usage is TRBJ2-3; D is undetermined. This CDR3 region has 12 residues. V lost 3 bases and J lost 3, with 4 bases in between. CDR3 sequence: CASSFATDTQYF. For the CDR3, the DNA is TGTGCCAGCAGTTTTGCGACAGATACGCAGTATTTT.

The rearrangement joins TRBV7-9 to TRBJ2-5, with 13 bases matching TRBD2. Trimming at V came to 2 bases and at J to 11 bases, leaving 14 bases not matched to a gene. Germline V gene data show CDR1 as SEHNR and CDR2 as FQNEAQ (reference sequence). The CDR3 totals 17 residues. CDR3 loop: CASSLPGLAGVHNEQYF. For the CDR3, the DNA is TGTGCCAGCAGCTTACCTGGACTAGCGGGGGTGCACAATGAGCAGTACTTC.

This clonotype was found many times. This rearrangement joins TRBV20-1 to TRBJ2-1; the match to TRBD2 covers 11 bases. The CDR3 has 14 residues. Losses at the gene ends were 6 bases for V and 8 bases for J; bases not matched to a gene: 9. Germline V lookup: CDR1 DFQATT, CDR2 SNEGSKA (reference sequence). The CDR3: CSAETSGGGDEQFF. The CDR3 nucleotides are TGCAGTGCAGAAACTAGCGGGGGAGGCGATGAGCAGTTCTTC.